This is a list of T cell receptor beta chains from one sample in a study of T cells in Graves' hyperthyroidism and ophthalmopathy. TCRdb reanalysed the multiplex PCR reads using MiXCR and keeps one entry per CDR3 protein. The table includes hundreds of thousands of distinct CDR3 sequences, around 16% detected once. The specimen sequenced was blood. The source of these receptors is a woman between 40 and 50 years old with Graves' ophthalmopathy. The CDR3 runs from the conserved cysteine through the conserved F or W. D genes are given only for firm matches. A clone size is listed for some rows: how often the clone was seen (once, few, many), or a class if it is expanded.

cdr3_nt cdr3_aa j_call v_call d_call clone_size
TGCAGTGCTCCTACCCCCGCCGGAGGTGACTACAATGAGCAGTTCTTC CSAPTPAGGDYNEQFF TRBJ2-1 TRBV20-1 NA few
TGTGCCATCAGCTTTGAGTCCGGAGAGACCCAGTACTTC CAISFESGETQYF TRBJ2-5 TRBV10-3 NA many
TGTGCCAGCAGCCTCAATCTCTACGAGCAGTACTTC CASSLNLYEQYF TRBJ2-7 TRBV11-2 NA many
TGCGCCAGCAGTGGAACTAGCGGGGCCAACACCGGGGAGCTGTTTTTT CASSGTSGANTGELFF TRBJ2-2 TRBV10-1 TRBD2 many
TGTGCCACCAGCAGAGCCGCGGTATTTTCCTCTGAAGCTTTCTTT CATSRAAVFSSEAFF TRBJ1-1 TRBV15 NA NA
TGTGCCAGCACCCCGCCGGGGCACCAAGAGACCCAGTACTTC CASTPPGHQETQYF TRBJ2-5 TRBV28 NA few
TGTGCCAGTAGTATAGGGCAGGCTCTTAGCAATCAGCCCCAGCATTTT CASSIGQALSNQPQHF TRBJ1-5 TRBV19 NA few
TGTGCCAGCAGCTTATCCCCAGGGGCAGGCTCGGAGACCCAGTACTTC CASSLSPGAGSETQYF TRBJ2-5 TRBV7-3 NA NA
TGTGCCAGCAGTTTATATGGAAACACGGACGCTGAAGCTTTCTTT CASSLYGNTDAEAFF TRBJ1-1 TRBV12-3/TRBV12-4 NA many
TGCGCCAGCAGCCAAGATCGGGGGGTTCAGCCCCAGCATTTT CASSQDRGVQPQHF TRBJ1-5 TRBV4-1 NA few
TGTGCCAGTAGTATTGGGGGACTAGCGGGAGCTGTAGATGAGCAGTTCTTC CASSIGGLAGAVDEQFF TRBJ2-1 TRBV19 TRBD2 NA
TGTGCCAGCAGTTCTAGGAGGGCCTCCTACGAGCAGTACTTC CASSSRRASYEQYF TRBJ2-7 TRBV2 NA many
TGTGCCAGCAAAGGAAGGAGCACAGATACGCAGTATTTT CASKGRSTDTQYF TRBJ2-3 TRBV27 NA few
TGCGCCAGCAGCTGGGGGGACTATGGCTACACCTTC CASSWGDYGYTF TRBJ1-2 TRBV5-1 NA many
TGTGCCAGCAGCTTAGCCGGTGCCAGAACCTACGAGCAGTACTTC CASSLAGARTYEQYF TRBJ2-7 TRBV11-2 NA many
TGCAGTGCACAAGTCCCCCGGCGTGAGCAGTTCTTC CSAQVPRREQFF TRBJ2-1 TRBV20-1 NA many
TGTGCCAGCAGCCAGGGACTAGCGGGCCATGAGCAGTTCTTC CASSQGLAGHEQFF TRBJ2-1 TRBV14 TRBD2 few
TGTGCCAGCTTAGCGGGAGGCGGCACAGATACGCAGTATTTT CASLAGGGTDTQYF TRBJ2-3 TRBV12-3/TRBV12-4 TRBD2 many
TGTGCCAGCAGCCAAGTTGGGACAGCAGGAACAGATACGCAGTATTTT CASSQVGTAGTDTQYF TRBJ2-3 TRBV7-2 TRBD1 many
TGTGCCGGGGCGGCCTACGAGCAGTACTTC CAGAAYEQYF TRBJ2-7 TRBV24-1 NA NA
TGTGCCAGCAGTCGCCCGGGACAGGCTTCGAATCAGCCCCAGCATTTT CASSRPGQASNQPQHF TRBJ1-5 TRBV6-1 TRBD1 NA
TGCAGTGCTAGAATCCACGGGCATGGAAACACCATATATTTT CSARIHGHGNTIYF TRBJ1-3 TRBV20-1 NA NA
TGCAGTGCTAGAGTAGCGACTAGCGGAGAGACCCAGTACTTC CSARVATSGETQYF TRBJ2-5 TRBV20-1 TRBD2 NA
TGTGCCATCCCCCCGGGACAGGCAACATCGAACACTGAAGCTTTCTTT CAIPPGQATSNTEAFF TRBJ1-1 TRBV2 TRBD1 NA
TGTGCCAGCAGCTACGGACTAGCGGGAGGTTATGTGCAGTACTTC CASSYGLAGGYVQYF TRBJ2-7 TRBV5-6 TRBD2 many
TGCAGTGGTATACCGGGAGCTCACAATGAGCAGTTCTTC CSGIPGAHNEQFF TRBJ2-1 TRBV20-1 NA many
TGTGCCAGCAGCCGCAGGGTCGATGCCTCGGGTAATGAAAAACTGTTTTTT CASSRRVDASGNEKLFF TRBJ1-4 TRBV27 NA once
TGTGCCAGCAGCACACCTCCGGACAGGGTCGGGGAGCTGTTTTTT CASSTPPDRVGELFF TRBJ2-2 TRBV2 TRBD1 many
TGTGCCAGCTCGAAGCGTCTGGGGGCGGGAGAGACCCAGTACTTC CASSKRLGAGETQYF TRBJ2-5 TRBV28 NA many
TGTGCCAGTACTACGGGGAGCTCCTACGAGCAGTACTTC CASTTGSSYEQYF TRBJ2-7 TRBV19 NA NA
TGCGCCAGCAGCTTGATTGTGGGACAGGGGTCGAACACCGGGGAGCTGTTTTTT CASSLIVGQGSNTGELFF TRBJ2-2 TRBV5-1 TRBD1 many
TGTGCCAGCAGCCCTTTACAGGGGTACGAGCAGTACTTC CASSPLQGYEQYF TRBJ2-7 TRBV7-9 TRBD1 NA
TGTGCCAGCAGCTTGATGGGGAAGTACAATGAGCAGTTCTTC CASSLMGKYNEQFF TRBJ2-1 TRBV7-3 NA many
TGTGCCAGCTCACCCCTGGGCAATGAGCAGTTCTTC CASSPLGNEQFF TRBJ2-1 TRBV18 NA many
TGCGCCAGCAGCCAAGGACCGTTAGAGCCCCAGCATTTT CASSQGPLEPQHF TRBJ1-5 TRBV4-1 NA NA
TGTGCCAGCAGTTTATGGGGTTCTGGAAACACCATATATTTT CASSLWGSGNTIYF TRBJ1-3 TRBV12-3/TRBV12-4 NA few
TGTGCCAGCAGCCAAACCCCCAGGGGCACAGATACGCAGTATTTT CASSQTPRGTDTQYF TRBJ2-3 TRBV3-1 NA many
TGTGCCAGCAGCCCGAAGGGACAGGGGATTTCCTACGAGCAGTACTTC CASSPKGQGISYEQYF TRBJ2-7 TRBV9 TRBD1 many
TGTGCCAGCAGACGGACAGGGAACACTGAAGCTTTCTTT CASRRTGNTEAFF TRBJ1-1 TRBV6-1 TRBD1 many
TGTGCCACCAGTGCCCAGGGAGGGGTTAAAGCTTTCTTT CATSAQGGVKAFF TRBJ1-1 TRBV24-1 NA NA
TGTGCCTGGAGCTCGGGAGGGGCGGCTGAAAAACTGTTTTTT CAWSSGGAAEKLFF TRBJ1-4 TRBV30 NA few
TGTGCCAGCAGACCCCTGTTGACGGGACAGTACTACAATGAGCAGTTCTTC CASRPLLTGQYYNEQFF TRBJ2-1 TRBV7-9 TRBD1 NA
TGTGCCAGCAGTTTATTGGCGGAGAACACTGAAGCTTTCTTT CASSLLAENTEAFF TRBJ1-1 TRBV28 NA many
TGTGCCAGCAGTTACTCGTACGTCGGGACGGGCGAAAACTACGAGCAGTACTTC CASSYSYVGTGENYEQYF TRBJ2-7 TRBV6-6 NA many
TGCAGTGCTAGATCGGGGACTAATGAAAAACTGTTTTTT CSARSGTNEKLFF TRBJ1-4 TRBV20-1 NA many
TGTGCCAGCAGTAAACAGGGGGCCGCTAACTATGGCTACACCTTC CASSKQGAANYGYTF TRBJ1-2 TRBV6-2/TRBV6-3 TRBD1 few
TGTGCCAGCAGCCAAGATTTAAATCGGCAGGGGGTTGAAAAACTGTTTTTT CASSQDLNRQGVEKLFF TRBJ1-4 TRBV3-1 TRBD1 NA
TGTGCCAGCAGCCCCTGGAGAACGACGAACACCGGGGAGCTGTTTTTT CASSPWRTTNTGELFF TRBJ2-2 TRBV11-3 NA many
TGCGCCAGCAGCTTGGAGCTCGGGGGAACCGATACGCAGTATTTT CASSLELGGTDTQYF TRBJ2-3 TRBV5-1 NA many
TGTGCCAGCAGCTTAGGTAGTAGCGGGCCGCAGTTCTTC CASSLGSSGPQFF TRBJ2-1 TRBV11-2 TRBD2 NA
TGTGCCAGCTCACTTGCCTCGGACAGGGATACAGATACGCAGTATTTT CASSLASDRDTDTQYF TRBJ2-3 TRBV18 TRBD1 NA
TGTGCCAGCACGTTCGACTTAGCGGGGGGGTCGCAGTATTTT CASTFDLAGGSQYF TRBJ2-3 TRBV3-1 TRBD2 NA
TGTGCCTGGAGCCCACTAGCGGGGGTTGGGACCGGGGAGCTGTTTTTT CAWSPLAGVGTGELFF TRBJ2-2 TRBV30 TRBD2 few
TGCAGCTACCTCGTTGGTGGCTACACCTTC CSYLVGGYTF TRBJ1-2 TRBV20-1 NA NA